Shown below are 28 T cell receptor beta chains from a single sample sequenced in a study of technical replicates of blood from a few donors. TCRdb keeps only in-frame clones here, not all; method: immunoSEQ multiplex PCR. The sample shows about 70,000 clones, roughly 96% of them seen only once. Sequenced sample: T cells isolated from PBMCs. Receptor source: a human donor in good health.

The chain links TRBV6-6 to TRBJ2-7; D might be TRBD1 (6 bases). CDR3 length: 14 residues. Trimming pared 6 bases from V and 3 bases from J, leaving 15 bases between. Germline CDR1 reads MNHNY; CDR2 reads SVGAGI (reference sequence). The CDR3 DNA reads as TGTGCCAGCAGAAGAGAAGGACAGTTCTACGAGCAGTACTTC. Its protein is CASRREGQFYEQYF.

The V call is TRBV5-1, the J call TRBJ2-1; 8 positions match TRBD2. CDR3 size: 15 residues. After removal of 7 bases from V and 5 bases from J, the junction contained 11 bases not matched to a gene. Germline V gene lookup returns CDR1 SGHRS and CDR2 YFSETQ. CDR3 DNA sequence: TGCGCCAGCGGTAAAGCGGGAGCCCTAGACAATGAGCAGTTCTTC. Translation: CASGKAGALDNEQFF.

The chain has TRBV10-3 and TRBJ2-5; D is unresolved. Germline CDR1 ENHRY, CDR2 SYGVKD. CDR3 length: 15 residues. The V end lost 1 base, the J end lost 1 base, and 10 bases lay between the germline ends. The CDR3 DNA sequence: TGTGCCATCAGTGAGTTGCGACCGGGCCAAGAGACCCAGTACTTC. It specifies CAISELRPGQETQYF.

The CDR3 spells CASSPTGNENSPLHF. As DNA, the CDR3 is TGTGCCAGCTCACCGACAGGGAATGAAAATTCACCCCTCCACTTT. This rearrangement joins TRBV18 to TRBJ1-6; the match to TRBD1 covers 7 bases. This CDR3 is built from 15 residues. Germline CDR1 reads KGHSH; CDR2 reads LQKENI. The ends lost 3 bases at V and 7 bases at J; junction bases unmatched: 6.

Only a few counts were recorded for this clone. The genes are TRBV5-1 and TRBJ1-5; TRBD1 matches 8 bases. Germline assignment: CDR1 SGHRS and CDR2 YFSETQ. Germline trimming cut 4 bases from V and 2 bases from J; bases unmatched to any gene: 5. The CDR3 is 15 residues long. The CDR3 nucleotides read TGCGCCAGCAGCCAGGGGGGACAGGGCAATCAGCCCCAGCATTTT. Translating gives CASSQGGQGNQPQHF.

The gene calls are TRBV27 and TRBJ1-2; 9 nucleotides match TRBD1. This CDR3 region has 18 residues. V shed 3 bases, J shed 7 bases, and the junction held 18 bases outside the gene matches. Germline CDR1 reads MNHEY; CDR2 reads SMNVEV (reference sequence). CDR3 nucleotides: TGTGCCAGCAGTTTTTCTCTCCTCAGCACAGGGGGCCTCCGTGGCTACACCTTC. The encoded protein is CASSFSLLSTGGLRGYTF.

The CDR3 loop is CASSPIRNSPLHF. CDR3 coding DNA: TGTGCCAGCAGCCCTATCAGGAATTCACCCCTCCACTTT. This chain links TRBV7-6 with TRBJ1-6; D gene unclear. Germline loops: CDR1 SGHVS, CDR2 FNYEAQ. CDR3 length: 13 amino acids. Deletions cut 5 bases from V and 7 bases from J, with 9 bases between.

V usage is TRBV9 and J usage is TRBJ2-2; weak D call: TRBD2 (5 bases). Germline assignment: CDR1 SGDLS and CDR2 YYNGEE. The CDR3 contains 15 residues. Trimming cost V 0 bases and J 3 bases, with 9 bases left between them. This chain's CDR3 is CASSVVWRDTGELFF. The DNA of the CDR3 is TGTGCCAGCAGCGTAGTTTGGCGGGACACCGGGGAGCTGTTTTTT.

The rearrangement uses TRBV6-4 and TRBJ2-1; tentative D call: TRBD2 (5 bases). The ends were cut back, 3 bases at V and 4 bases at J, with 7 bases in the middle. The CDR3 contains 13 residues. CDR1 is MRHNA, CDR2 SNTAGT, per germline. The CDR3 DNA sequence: TGTGCCAGCAGTGAAGCGGTGTACAATGAGCAGTTCTTC. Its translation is CASSEAVYNEQFF.

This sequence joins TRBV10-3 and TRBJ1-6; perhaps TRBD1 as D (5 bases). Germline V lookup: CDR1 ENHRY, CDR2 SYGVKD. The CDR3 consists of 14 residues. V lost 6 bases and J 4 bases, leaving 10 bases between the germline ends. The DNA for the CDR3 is TGTGCCATCAGGGAACAGGATTATAATTCACCCCTCCACTTT. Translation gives CAIREQDYNSPLHF.

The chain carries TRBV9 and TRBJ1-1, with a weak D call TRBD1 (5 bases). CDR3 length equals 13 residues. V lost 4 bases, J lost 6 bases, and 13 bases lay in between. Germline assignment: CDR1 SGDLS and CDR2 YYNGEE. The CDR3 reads CASSPGPKPEAFF. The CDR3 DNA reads TGTGCCAGCAGCCCAGGGCCGAAGCCTGAAGCTTTCTTT.

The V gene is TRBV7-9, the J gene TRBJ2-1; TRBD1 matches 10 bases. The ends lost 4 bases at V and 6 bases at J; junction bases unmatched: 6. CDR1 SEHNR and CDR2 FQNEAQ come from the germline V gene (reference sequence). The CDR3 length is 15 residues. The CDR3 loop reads CASSSIWTGGNEQFF. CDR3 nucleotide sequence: TGTGCCAGCAGCTCCATTTGGACAGGGGGCAATGAGCAGTTCTTC.

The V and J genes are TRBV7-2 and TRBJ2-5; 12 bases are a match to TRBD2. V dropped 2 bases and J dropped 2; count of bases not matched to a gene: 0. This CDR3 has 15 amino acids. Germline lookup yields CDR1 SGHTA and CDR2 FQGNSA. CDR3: CASSLLAGGQETQYF. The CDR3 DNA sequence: TGTGCCAGCAGCTTACTAGCGGGGGGGCAAGAGACCCAGTACTTC.

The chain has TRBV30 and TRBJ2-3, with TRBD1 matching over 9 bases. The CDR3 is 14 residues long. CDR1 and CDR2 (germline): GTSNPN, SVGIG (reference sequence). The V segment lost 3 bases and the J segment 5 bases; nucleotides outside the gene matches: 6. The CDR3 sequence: CAWSPGQGRDTQYF. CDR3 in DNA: TGTGCCTGGAGCCCGGGACAGGGAAGAGATACGCAGTATTTT.

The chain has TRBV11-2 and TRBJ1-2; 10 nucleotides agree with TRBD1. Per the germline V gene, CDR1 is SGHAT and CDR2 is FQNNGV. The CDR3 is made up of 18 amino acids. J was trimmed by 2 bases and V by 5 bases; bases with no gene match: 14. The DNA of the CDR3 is TGTGCCAGCAGCCTACCGGGACAGGGGACTTCTCGAAACTATGGCTACACCTTC. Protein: CASSLPGQGTSRNYGYTF.

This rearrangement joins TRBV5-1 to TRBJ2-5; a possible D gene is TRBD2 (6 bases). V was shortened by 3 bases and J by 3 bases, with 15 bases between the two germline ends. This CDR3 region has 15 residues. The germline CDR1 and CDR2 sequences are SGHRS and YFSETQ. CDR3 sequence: CASSSTGTGEETQYF. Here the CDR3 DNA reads TGCGCCAGCAGCTCCACGGGGACGGGAGAAGAGACCCAGTACTTC. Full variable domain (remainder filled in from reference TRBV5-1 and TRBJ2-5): KAGVTQTPRYLIKTRGQQVTLSCSPISGHRSVSWYQQTPGQGLQFLFEYFSETQRNKGNFPGRFSGRQFSNSRSEMNVSTLELGDSALYLCASSSTGTGEETQYFGPGTRLLVL.

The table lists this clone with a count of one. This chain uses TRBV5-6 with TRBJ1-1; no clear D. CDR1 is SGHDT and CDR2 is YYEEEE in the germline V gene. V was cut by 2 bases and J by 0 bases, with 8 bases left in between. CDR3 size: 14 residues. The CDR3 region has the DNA TGTGCCAGCAGCTTCGGCAGGCTGAACACTGAAGCTTTCTTT. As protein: CASSFGRLNTEAFF.

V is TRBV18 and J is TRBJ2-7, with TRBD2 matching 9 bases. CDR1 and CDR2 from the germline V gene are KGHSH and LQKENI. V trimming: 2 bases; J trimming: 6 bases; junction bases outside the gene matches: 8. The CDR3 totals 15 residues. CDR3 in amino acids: CASSPIAGDASEQYF. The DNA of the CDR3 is TGTGCCAGCTCACCAATAGCGGGAGACGCGTCCGAGCAGTACTTC.

The CDR3 protein is CASSLTSQGNYGYTF. The DNA for the CDR3 is TGTGCCAGCAGTTTAACCTCTCAGGGGAACTATGGCTACACCTTC. This chain connects TRBV28 to TRBJ1-2, with D possibly TRBD1 on 6 matching bases. The CDR3 loop spans 15 amino acids. Germline CDR1 is MDHEN and CDR2 is SYDVKM. Trimming took off 2 bases at V and 2 bases at J, with 12 bases between the two ends.

The CDR3 here is CASSPKPGGGSNLYNEQFF. The CDR3 DNA sequence: TGTGCCAGCAGCCCTAAACCGGGCGGGGGAAGCAACTTGTACAATGAGCAGTTCTTC. V is TRBV5-4 and J is TRBJ2-1; 7 positions agree with TRBD2. Germline V gives CDR1 SGHNT, CDR2 YYREEE (reference sequence). CDR3 size: 19 residues. V dropped 4 bases and J dropped 4; count of bases not matched to a gene: 20.

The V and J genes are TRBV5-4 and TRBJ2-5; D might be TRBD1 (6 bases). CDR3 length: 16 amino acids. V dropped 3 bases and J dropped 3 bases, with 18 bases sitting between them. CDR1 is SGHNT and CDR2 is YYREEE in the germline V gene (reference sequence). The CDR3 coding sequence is TGTGCCAGCAGCTCGGGTGCACAGGGTGGTGAAGAGACCCAGTACTTC. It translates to CASSSGAQGGEETQYF.

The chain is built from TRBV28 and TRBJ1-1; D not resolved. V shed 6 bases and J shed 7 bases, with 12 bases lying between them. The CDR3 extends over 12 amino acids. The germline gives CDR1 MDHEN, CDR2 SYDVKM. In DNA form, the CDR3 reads TGTGCCAGCAGAGCGGGTCAGGTTGAAGCTTTCTTT. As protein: CASRAGQVEAFF.

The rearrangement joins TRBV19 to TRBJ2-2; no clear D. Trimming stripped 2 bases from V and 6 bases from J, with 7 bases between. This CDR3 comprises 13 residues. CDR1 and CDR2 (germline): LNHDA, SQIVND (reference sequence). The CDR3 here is CASSIFSPGELFF. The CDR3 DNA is TGTGCCAGTAGTATATTTTCTCCCGGGGAGCTGTTTTTT.

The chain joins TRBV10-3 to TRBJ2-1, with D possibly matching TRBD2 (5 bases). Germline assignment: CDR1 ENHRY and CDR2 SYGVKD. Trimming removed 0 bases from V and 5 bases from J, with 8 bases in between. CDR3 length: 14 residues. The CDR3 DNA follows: TGTGCCATCAGTGAGTCGTCGGGGAACAATGAGCAGTTCTTC. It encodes CAISESSGNNEQFF.

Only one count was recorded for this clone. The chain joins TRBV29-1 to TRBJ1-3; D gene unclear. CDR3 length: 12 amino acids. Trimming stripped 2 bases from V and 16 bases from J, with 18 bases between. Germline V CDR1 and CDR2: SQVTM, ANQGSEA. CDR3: CSVETAKGGLYF. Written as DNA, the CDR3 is TGCAGCGTTGAAACGGCTAAGGGCGGACTCTATTTT.

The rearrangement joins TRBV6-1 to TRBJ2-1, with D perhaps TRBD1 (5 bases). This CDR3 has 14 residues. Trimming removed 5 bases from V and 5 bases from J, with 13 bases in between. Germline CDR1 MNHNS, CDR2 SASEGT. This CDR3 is CASSLGLVHNEQFF. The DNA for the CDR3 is TGTGCCAGCAGTTTGGGGCTAGTTCACAATGAGCAGTTCTTC.

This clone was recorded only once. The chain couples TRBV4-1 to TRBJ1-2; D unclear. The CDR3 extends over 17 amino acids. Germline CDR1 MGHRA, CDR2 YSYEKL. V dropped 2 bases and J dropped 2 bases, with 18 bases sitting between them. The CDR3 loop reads CASSQHGEYSLNYGYTF. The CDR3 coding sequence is TGCGCCAGCAGCCAACATGGGGAGTACAGTTTGAACTATGGCTACACCTTC.

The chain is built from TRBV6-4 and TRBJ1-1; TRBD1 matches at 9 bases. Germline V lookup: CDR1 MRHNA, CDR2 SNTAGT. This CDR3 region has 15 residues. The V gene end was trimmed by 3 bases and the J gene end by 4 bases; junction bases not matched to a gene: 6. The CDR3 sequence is CASSDSTGGFTEAFF. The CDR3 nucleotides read TGTGCCAGCAGTGATTCTACAGGGGGCTTCACTGAAGCTTTCTTT.